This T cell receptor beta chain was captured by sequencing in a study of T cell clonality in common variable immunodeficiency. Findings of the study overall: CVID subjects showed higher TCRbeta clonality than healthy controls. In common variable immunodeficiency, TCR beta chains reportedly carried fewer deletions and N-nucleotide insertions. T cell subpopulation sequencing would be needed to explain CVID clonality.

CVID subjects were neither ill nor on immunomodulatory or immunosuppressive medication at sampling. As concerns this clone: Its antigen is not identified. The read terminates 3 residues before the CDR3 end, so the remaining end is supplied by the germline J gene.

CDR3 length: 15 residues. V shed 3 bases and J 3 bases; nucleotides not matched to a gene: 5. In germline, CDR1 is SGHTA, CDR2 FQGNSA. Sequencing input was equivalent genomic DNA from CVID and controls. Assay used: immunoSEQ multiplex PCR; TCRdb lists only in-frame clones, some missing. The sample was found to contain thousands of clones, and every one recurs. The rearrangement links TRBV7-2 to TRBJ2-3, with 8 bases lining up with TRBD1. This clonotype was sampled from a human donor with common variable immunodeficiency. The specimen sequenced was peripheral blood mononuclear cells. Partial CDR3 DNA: TGTGCCAGCAGCTTCGACAGGGGATGGACAGATACG. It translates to CASSFDRGWTDT. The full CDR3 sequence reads CASSFDRGWTDTQYF.